The clone carrying this TCR beta chain turned up a few times. The data belong to a study of blood T cell repertoires in COVID-19. Study in general: The study drew acute and convalescent COVID-19 samples from the United States, Italy and Spain. In each case, the material was cDNA or gDNA derived from T cells, B-cell-depleted T cells, or PBMCs.

Seattle's enrolled individuals joined amid active infection and were then monitored longitudinally. This CDR3 spans 14 amino acids. The germline V gene encodes CDR1 SGHTA and CDR2 FQGTGA. Trimming removed 2 bases from V and 7 bases from J; junction bases left unmatched: 5. In the source study's methods: Estimation of nucleated cell counts relied on the amplification of reference gene primers. Some clones are missing from TCRdb's copy, which holds only in-frame ones; the method was immunoSEQ multiplex PCR. From that table come the V and J calls and clone size; the DNA was used to work out D and trimming. The data contain under 200,000 clones, 84% of them singletons.

This sequence joins TRBV7-3 and TRBJ1-2; 9 bases match TRBD1. This receptor was obtained from a woman over 75 with COVID-19, enrolled during active disease. Specimen: peripheral blood. CDR3 sequence reads: CASSLGPGQGGYTF. The CDR3 DNA is TGTGCCAGCAGCTTAGGCCCGGGACAGGGTGGCTACACCTTC.